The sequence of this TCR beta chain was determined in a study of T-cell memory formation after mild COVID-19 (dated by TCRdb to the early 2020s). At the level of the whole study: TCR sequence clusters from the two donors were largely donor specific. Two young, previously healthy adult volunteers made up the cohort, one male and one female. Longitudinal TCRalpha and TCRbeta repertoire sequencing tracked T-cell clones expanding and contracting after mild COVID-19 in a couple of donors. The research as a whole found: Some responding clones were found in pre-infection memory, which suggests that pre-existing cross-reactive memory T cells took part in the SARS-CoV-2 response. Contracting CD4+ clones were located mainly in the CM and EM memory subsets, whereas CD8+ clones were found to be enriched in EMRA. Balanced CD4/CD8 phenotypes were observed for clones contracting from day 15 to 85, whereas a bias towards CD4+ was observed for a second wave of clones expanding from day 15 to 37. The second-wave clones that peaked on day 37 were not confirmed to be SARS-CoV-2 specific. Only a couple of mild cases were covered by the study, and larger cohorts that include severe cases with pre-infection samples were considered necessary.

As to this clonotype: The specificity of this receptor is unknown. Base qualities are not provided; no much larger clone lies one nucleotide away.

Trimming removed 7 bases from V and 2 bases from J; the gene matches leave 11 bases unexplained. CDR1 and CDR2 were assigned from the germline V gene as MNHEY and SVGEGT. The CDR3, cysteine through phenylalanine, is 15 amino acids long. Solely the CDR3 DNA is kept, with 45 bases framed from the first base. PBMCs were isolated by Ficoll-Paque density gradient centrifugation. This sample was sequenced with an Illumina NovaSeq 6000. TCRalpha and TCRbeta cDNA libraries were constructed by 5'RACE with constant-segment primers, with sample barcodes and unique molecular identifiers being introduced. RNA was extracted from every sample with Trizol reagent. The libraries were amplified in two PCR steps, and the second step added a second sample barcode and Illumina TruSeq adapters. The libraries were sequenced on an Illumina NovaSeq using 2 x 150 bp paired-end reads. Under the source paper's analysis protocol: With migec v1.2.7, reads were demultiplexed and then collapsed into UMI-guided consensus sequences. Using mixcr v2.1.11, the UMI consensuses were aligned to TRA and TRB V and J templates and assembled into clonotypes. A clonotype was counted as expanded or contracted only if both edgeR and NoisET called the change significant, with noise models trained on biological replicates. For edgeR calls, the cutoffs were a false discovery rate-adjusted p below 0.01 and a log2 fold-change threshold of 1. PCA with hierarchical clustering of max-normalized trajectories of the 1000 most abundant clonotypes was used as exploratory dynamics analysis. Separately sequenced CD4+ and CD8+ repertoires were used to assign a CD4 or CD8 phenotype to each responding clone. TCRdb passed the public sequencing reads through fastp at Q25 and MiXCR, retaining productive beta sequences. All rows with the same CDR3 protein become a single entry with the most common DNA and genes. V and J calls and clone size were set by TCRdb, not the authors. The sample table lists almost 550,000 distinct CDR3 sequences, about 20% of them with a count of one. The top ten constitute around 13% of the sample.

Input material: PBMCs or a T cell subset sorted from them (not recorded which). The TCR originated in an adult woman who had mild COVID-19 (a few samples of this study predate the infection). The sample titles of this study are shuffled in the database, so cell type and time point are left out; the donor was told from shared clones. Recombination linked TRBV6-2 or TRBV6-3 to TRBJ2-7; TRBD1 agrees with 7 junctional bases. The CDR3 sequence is CASTPRQGITYEQYF. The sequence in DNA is TGTGCCAGCACCCCCCGACAGGGTATAACCTACGAGCAGTACTTC.